The clone carrying this T cell receptor beta chain was found many times. What it binds is unknown. The sample is drawn from a study of cytomegalovirus exposure and HLA in healthy donors. Overall study results and limits: The study designated 150 to 200 TCR beta chains cytomegalovirus-associated.

It was with 60 Vbeta and 13 Jbeta primers that the PCR ran. Some clones are missing from TCRdb's copy, which holds only in-frame ones; the method was immunoSEQ multiplex PCR. This sample has about 160,000 clones, with roughly 80% found just once. This CDR3 is built from 13 residues. Trimming removed 3 bases from V and 7 bases from J, with 9 bases in between. Germline-derived CDR1 and CDR2 are SEHNR and FQNEAQ (reference sequence). The receptor's source is a male donor in good health and CMV-seronegative. This chain connects TRBV7-9 to TRBJ1-4; the D is unclear. Sequencing used PBMCs. CDR3 region: CASSFSRGEKLFF. DNA for the CDR3: TGTGCCAGCAGCTTTAGCAGAGGTGAAAAACTGTTTTTT.